Following are 17 T cell receptor beta chains from one sample sequenced in a study of T cells after yellow fever vaccination. TCRdb itself ran the 5' RACE reads through MiXCR, one entry per CDR3 protein. The sample has about 220,000 distinct CDR3 sequences; roughly 3% are singletons. This material consisted of CD4+ T cells sorted from PBMCs, taken 10 days after the yellow fever booster vaccination. Receptor source: a young man who received the YFV17D yellow fever vaccine.

This clonotype was counted many times. This chain connects TRBV7-2 to TRBJ2-7; possibly TRBD1 for D (6 bases). This CDR3 comprises 11 residues. The ends were cut back, 4 bases at V and 13 bases at J, with 14 bases in the middle. Germline values: CDR1 SGHTA, CDR2 FQGNSA. The CDR3 here is CASSYGQRSYF. CDR3 sequence (DNA): TGTGCCAGCAGCTACGGACAGAGGTCCTACTTC.

The genes are TRBV7-9 and TRBJ1-4; 7 bases fit TRBD1. Germline V CDR1 and CDR2: SEHNR, FQNEAQ (reference sequence). This CDR3 is built from 14 residues. Germline trimming cut 6 bases from V and 5 bases from J; bases unmatched to any gene: 6. CDR3 protein: CASRGDSRNEKLFF. The CDR3 DNA sequence: TGTGCCAGCAGGGGGGACAGCCGGAATGAAAAACTGTTTTTT.

This clonotype turned up a few times. The chain has TRBV7-2 and TRBJ2-3; 8 bases map to TRBD1. The germline CDR1 and CDR2 sequences are SGHTA and FQGNSA. The CDR3 runs 14 residues. V dropped 2 bases and J dropped 6; count of bases not matched to a gene: 4. The CDR3 nucleotides are TGTGCCAGCAGCTTAACCGACAGGGGTGATACGCAGTATTTT. Translating gives CASSLTDRGDTQYF.

The rearrangement joins TRBV3-1 to TRBJ1-1; TRBD1 matches 7 bases. Germline V gene data show CDR1 as LGHDT and CDR2 as YNNKEL (reference sequence). CDR3 length: 16 residues. Unmatched junction bases numbered 8, after V lost 4 bases and J lost 0 bases. CDR3 sequence: CASSRGQANMNTEAFF. The CDR3 region has the DNA TGTGCCAGCAGCCGCGGACAGGCTAACATGAACACTGAAGCTTTCTTT.

This clonotype occurred a few times. The chain employs TRBV6-4 and TRBJ1-2; D is undetermined. Germline CDR1 reads MRHNA; CDR2 reads SNTAGT. The ends were cut back, 1 base at V and 3 bases at J, with 9 bases in the middle. This CDR3 contains 14 residues. The CDR3 spells CASSDYPGDYGYTF. Here the CDR3 DNA reads TGTGCCAGCAGTGACTACCCAGGAGACTATGGCTACACCTTC.

This clonotype was detected only a few times. The chain is built from TRBV6-1 and TRBJ1-1; 7 bases are shared with TRBD1. CDR3 length equals 14 residues. Germline V CDR1 and CDR2: MNHNS, SASEGT. Unmatched junction bases numbered 7, after V lost 6 bases and J lost 3 bases. This CDR3 is CASREQGRYTEAFF. CDR3 DNA: TGTGCCAGCAGGGAACAGGGGAGGTACACTGAAGCTTTCTTT.

V usage is TRBV29-1 and J usage is TRBJ1-2, with D possibly TRBD1 on 5 matching bases. Germline CDR1 is SQVTM and CDR2 is ANQGSEA. Trimming cost V 6 bases and J 5 bases, with 16 bases left between them. The CDR3 covers 13 residues. CDR3 region: CSVSGPSSYGYTF. CDR3 bases: TGCAGCGTCTCAGGGCCCAGTTCATATGGCTACACCTTC.

This clonotype was counted at least ten times. The J gene is TRBJ2-7, the V gene TRBV5-1; D is unresolved. Per germline, CDR1 SGHRS and CDR2 YFSETQ. This CDR3 is 13 amino acids long. V shed 1 base and J shed 5 bases, with 10 bases lying between them. This CDR3 is CASSLRQFDEQYF. The CDR3 DNA reads TGCGCCAGCAGCTTGAGGCAGTTCGACGAGCAGTACTTC.

This clonotype was found many times. The chain carries TRBV5-1 and TRBJ2-5; D uncertain. V was trimmed by 1 base and J by 0 bases, leaving 10 bases between them. Germline V gene data show CDR1 as SGHRS and CDR2 as YFSETQ. The CDR3 is 15 residues long. CDR3 loop: CASSLFRADQETQYF. CDR3 nucleotide sequence: TGCGCCAGCAGCTTGTTTCGTGCAGACCAAGAGACCCAGTACTTC.

V usage is TRBV5-1 and J usage is TRBJ1-1; D remains unclear. The CDR3 has 14 amino acids. From germline, CDR1 is SGHRS and CDR2 YFSETQ. Trimming took off 2 bases at V and 1 base at J, with 9 bases between the two ends. The CDR3 nucleotides are TGCGCCAGCAGCTTACGGAGACAGAACACTGAAGCTTTCTTT. Residues: CASSLRRQNTEAFF.

This clonotype came up many times. The rearrangement links TRBV19 to TRBJ2-2; D may be TRBD2 (9 bases). The ends were cut back, 3 bases at V and 6 bases at J, with 23 bases in the middle. The length of the CDR3 is 18 residues. Germline CDR1 LNHDA, CDR2 SQIVND (reference sequence). CDR3 in DNA: TGTGCCAGTAGTATGGGTACAGGGGGACTAGCCAAGGCCGGGGAGCTGTTTTTT. Protein product: CASSMGTGGLAKAGELFF.

This clonotype was recorded at least ten times. The rearrangement joins TRBV6-5 to TRBJ2-1; no clear D. Trimming removed 3 bases at V and 7 bases at J, with 10 bases between. Germline assignment: CDR1 MNHEY and CDR2 SVGAGI. This CDR3 has 13 residues. The CDR3 DNA is TGTGCCAGCAGTTATTCCCGCGGAAATGAGCAGTTCTTC. Amino acid sequence: CASSYSRGNEQFF.

In its sample, this clonotype was seen many times. V gene TRBV7-2 combines with J gene TRBJ1-1; unclear D gene. The V end was cut by 3 bases, the J end by 0 bases, with 8 bases between. The CDR3 covers 14 residues. CDR1 and CDR2 (germline): SGHTA, FQGNSA. CDR3 in amino acids: CASSFGSLNTEAFF. In DNA, the CDR3 is TGTGCCAGCAGCTTCGGGTCCCTGAACACTGAAGCTTTCTTT.

In its sample, this clonotype was seen many times. The chain combines TRBV20-1 with TRBJ2-5, with 9 bases matching TRBD2. J gave up 1 base and V 6 bases, and 15 bases lay outside the gene matches. This CDR3 is built from 17 residues. Per the germline V gene, CDR1 is DFQATT and CDR2 is SNEGSKA (reference sequence). The CDR3 region is CSATPFSGGGSQETQYF. The CDR3 DNA reads TGCAGTGCCACTCCCTTTAGCGGGGGAGGATCCCAAGAGACCCAGTACTTC.

This clonotype was observed at least ten times. The V and J genes are TRBV7-2 and TRBJ1-3; 7 nucleotides align to TRBD1. CDR3 size: 15 residues. Trimming cost V 6 bases and J 0 bases; bases outside gene matches: 5. The germline V gene has CDR1 SGHTA and CDR2 FQGNSA. CDR3 residues: CASSRQGLSGNTIYF. As DNA, the CDR3 is TGTGCCAGCAGTCGACAGGGCCTCTCTGGAAACACCATATATTTT.

This clonotype was observed a few times. CDR3 DNA: TGTGCCACCAGCAGTTCAGGGGATGGCTACACCTTC. It is translated as CATSSSGDGYTF. The V call is TRBV15, the J call TRBJ1-2; D might be TRBD1 (6 bases). Germline CDR1 LNHNV, CDR2 YYDKDF (reference sequence). This CDR3 has 12 amino acids. The V end lost 3 bases, the J end lost 6 bases, and 8 bases lay between the germline ends. Full variable domain (outside the CDR3, taken from reference TRBV15 and TRBJ1-2): DAMVIQNPRYQVTQFGKPVTLSCSQTLNHNVMYWYQQKSSQAPKLLFHYYDKDFNNEADTPDNFQSRRPNTSFCFLDIRSPGLGDTAMYLCATSSSGDGYTFGSGTRLTVV.

This clonotype has ten or more counts. This chain links TRBV5-1 with TRBJ2-5; 7 bases match TRBD2. Trimming took 5 bases from V and 1 from J; bases not matched to a gene: 8. The V gene's germline CDR1 is SGHRS and CDR2 YFSETQ. The length of the CDR3 is 15 residues. The CDR3 spells CASSLVPGGQETQYF. DNA of the CDR3: TGCGCCAGCAGTCTCGTGCCGGGGGGCCAAGAGACCCAGTACTTC.